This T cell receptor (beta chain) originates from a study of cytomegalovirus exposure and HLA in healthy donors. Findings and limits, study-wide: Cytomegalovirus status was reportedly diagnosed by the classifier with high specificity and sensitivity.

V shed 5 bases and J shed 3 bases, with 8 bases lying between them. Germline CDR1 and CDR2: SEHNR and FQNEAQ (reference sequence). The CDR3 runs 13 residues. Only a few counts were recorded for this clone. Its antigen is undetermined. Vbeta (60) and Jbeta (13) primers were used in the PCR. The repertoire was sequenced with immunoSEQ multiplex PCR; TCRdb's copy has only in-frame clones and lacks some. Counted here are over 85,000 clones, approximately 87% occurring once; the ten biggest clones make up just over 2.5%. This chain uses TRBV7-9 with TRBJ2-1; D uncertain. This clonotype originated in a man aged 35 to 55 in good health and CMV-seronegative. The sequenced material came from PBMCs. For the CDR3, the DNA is TGTGCCAGCAGCACCGGTAGCTACAATGAGCAGTTCTTC. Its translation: CASSTGSYNEQFF.